The clone carrying this T cell receptor (beta chain) was detected a few times. Its specificity is unknown. The data stem from a study of chemoradiotherapy in HPV16-positive cancers. The overall study: Candidate HPV-specific clones and shared TCR motifs came from a couple of HPV16-positive patients. Study results and limitations: During treatment, candidate HPV-specific clones and E7-related motifs expanded in tumor.

The table came from immunoSEQ multiplex PCR; TCRdb's copy has only in-frame clones and leaves some out. The table records approximately 13,000 clones, 69% of them present only once. Over chemoradiotherapy, repertoires were sampled more than once. This TCR came from a human donor with HPV-associated anogenital cancer. The biological material was taken from a patient who underwent chemoradiotherapy.

The CDR3 DNA follows: TGTGCCAGTAGGTTTACCGGGACAGATACGCAGTATTTT. Protein product: CASRFTGTDTQYF. The rearrangement joins TRBV19 to TRBJ2-3; D gene ambiguous. The CDR3 loop spans 13 amino acids. The germline V gene encodes CDR1 LNHDA and CDR2 SQIVND (reference sequence). Trimming cost V 6 bases and J 3 bases, with 10 bases left between them.